The 30 T cell receptor beta chains reported below all come from one sample, sequenced in a study of T cells in Graves' hyperthyroidism and ophthalmopathy. Using RNA transcripts as the source, TCR beta CDR3 regions were amplified. TCR CDR3 underwent first-round RT-PCR with the HTBI primer set. TCRdb re-derived calls from the multiplex PCR reads in MiXCR, one entry per CDR3 protein. The sample contains around 600,000 distinct CDR3 sequences, more than 14% of which appear only once. The material sequenced was blood. Source of these receptors: a woman in her fifties or sixties with Graves' ophthalmopathy.

This clonotype has a handful of counts. The chain employs TRBV30 and TRBJ1-4; D gene ambiguous. Trimming removed 5 bases at V and 1 base at J, with 8 bases between. Germline CDR1 GTSNPN, CDR2 SVGIG (reference sequence). The CDR3 contains 13 residues. CDR3 residues: CAWAGLTNEKLFF. DNA of the CDR3: TGTGCCTGGGCAGGTTTAACTAATGAAAAACTGTTTTTT. Full variable domain (rest looked up from reference TRBV30 and TRBJ1-4): SQTIHQWPATLVQPVGSPLSLECTVEGTSNPNLYWYRQAAGRGLQLLFYSVGIGQISSEVPQNLSASRPQDRQFILSSKKLLLSDSGFYLCAWAGLTNEKLFFGSGTQLSVL.

The J gene is TRBJ1-1, the V gene TRBV20-1; unclear D gene. The CDR3 has 13 residues. Trimming pared 7 bases from V and 0 bases from J, leaving 12 bases between. Per the germline V gene, CDR1 is DFQATT and CDR2 is SNEGSKA (reference sequence). CDR3 DNA sequence: TGCAGTGTTATCAGTAATATGAACACTGAAGCTTTCTTT. Translation gives CSVISNMNTEAFF.

The chain carries TRBV7-6 and TRBJ1-1, with 7 bases fitting TRBD1. J gave up 6 bases and V 2 bases, and 9 bases lay outside the gene matches. The germline V gene encodes CDR1 SGHVS and CDR2 FNYEAQ. There are 15 residues in the CDR3. Here the CDR3 DNA reads TGTGCCAGCAGCTTAACCCCGACAGGGAGGGCTGAAGCTTTCTTT. Encoded protein: CASSLTPTGRAEAFF.

This sequence joins TRBV7-9 and TRBJ1-1, with D hard to call. V was shortened by 1 base and J by 11 bases, with 11 bases between the two germline ends. There are 12 residues in the CDR3. Germline-derived CDR1 and CDR2 are SEHNR and FQNEAQ (reference sequence). The DNA for the CDR3 is TGTGCCAGCAGCTTAGACCAAAGTAGCGCTTTCTTT. It is translated as CASSLDQSSAFF. The whole variable domain, filled in from reference TRBV7-9 and TRBJ1-1, reads DTGVSQNPRHKITKRGQNVTFRCDPISEHNRLYWYRQTLGQGPEFLTYFQNEAQLEKSRLLSDRFSAERPKGSFSTLEIQRTEQGDSAMYLCASSLDQSSAFFGQGTRLTVV.

The table lists this clonotype with many counts. V is TRBV11-3 and J is TRBJ2-1; 8 bases are a match to TRBD2. CDR1 and CDR2 from the germline V gene are SGHNT and YENEEA. There are 17 residues in the CDR3. V dropped 0 bases and J dropped 5; count of bases not matched to a gene: 9. DNA of the CDR3: TGTGCCAGCAGCTTAGATAGCGGGGCGATTAATGACAATGAGCAGTTCTTC. Amino acids: CASSLDSGAINDNEQFF.

This clonotype was counted ten times or more. This chain uses TRBV5-1 with TRBJ2-7; TRBD2 might be the D (5 bases). The CDR3 length is 12 residues. Germline assignment: CDR1 SGHRS and CDR2 YFSETQ. V gave up 5 bases and J gave up 5 bases, with 11 bases separating them. The CDR3 DNA reads TGCGCCAGCAGGAATGAGAGGGACGAGCAGTACTTC. This codes for CASRNERDEQYF.

This chain joins TRBV5-1 and TRBJ2-1, with 7 positions matching TRBD2. After removal of 1 base from V and 7 bases from J, the junction contained 5 bases not matched to a gene. The length of the CDR3 is 14 residues. Germline V gene lookup returns CDR1 SGHRS and CDR2 YFSETQ. Written as DNA, the CDR3 is TGCGCCAGCAGCTTGATGGGAGGGATGAATGAGCAGTTCTTC. Protein: CASSLMGGMNEQFF.

This chain connects TRBV27 to TRBJ2-7, with a weak D call TRBD2 (6 bases). CDR1 and CDR2 from the germline V gene are MNHEY and SMNVEV (reference sequence). Trimming took off 5 bases at V and 2 bases at J, with 16 bases between the two ends. This CDR3 comprises 15 residues. The CDR3: CASSGDRDSPYEQYF. CDR3 sequence (DNA): TGTGCCAGCAGTGGGGACCGGGACTCCCCCTACGAGCAGTACTTC.

This clonotype has only a few counts. The genes are TRBV7-2 and TRBJ2-2; 8 nucleotides agree with TRBD2. CDR1 is SGHTA and CDR2 is FQGNSA in the germline V gene. V gave up 1 base and J gave up 4 bases; unmatched junction bases: 8. This CDR3 has 17 amino acids. The CDR3 protein is CASSLGREGTFTGELFF. The CDR3 DNA follows: TGTGCCAGCAGCTTAGGTCGGGAGGGAACATTCACCGGGGAGCTGTTTTTT.

At least ten counts were recorded for this clonotype. The rearrangement joins TRBV27 to TRBJ1-1; D unclear. V was cut by 5 bases and J by 4 bases, with 11 bases left in between. The V gene's germline CDR1 is MNHEY and CDR2 SMNVEV (reference sequence). CDR3 length: 13 residues. CDR3 residues: CASSETHSTEAFF. DNA of the CDR3: TGTGCCAGCAGTGAGACTCACTCCACTGAAGCTTTCTTT.

The chain is built from TRBV7-2 and TRBJ2-2; D is uncertain. CDR3 length: 15 amino acids. V was trimmed by 1 base and J by 7 bases, leaving 13 bases between them. Germline V lookup: CDR1 SGHTA, CDR2 FQGNSA. The CDR3 DNA follows: TGTGCCAGCAGCTTAGTAATTTGGGCCGGCGGGGAGCTGTTTTTT. This encodes CASSLVIWAGGELFF.

This clonotype was seen many times. This chain links TRBV11-3 with TRBJ2-3, with D perhaps given as TRBD1 or TRBD2 (5 bases each). The germline V gene has CDR1 SGHNT and CDR2 YENEEA. The CDR3 is 13 amino acids. V was shortened by 4 bases and J by 7 bases, with 12 bases between the two germline ends. DNA for the CDR3: TGTGCCAGCAGCTCACGGGACCGAAATACGCAGTATTTT. This gives the protein CASSSRDRNTQYF.

In this sample, this clonotype turned up many times. The chain has TRBV28 and TRBJ2-1, with D possibly TRBD2 on 5 matching bases. There are 13 residues in the CDR3. Per the germline V gene, CDR1 is MDHEN and CDR2 is SYDVKM. The V and J ends lost 8 bases and 3 bases respectively, with 11 bases between them. The DNA of the CDR3 is TGTGCCAGCGAGACGGGGTTCTACAATGAGCAGTTCTTC. Translating gives CASETGFYNEQFF.

This clonotype was counted a few times. V gene TRBV29-1 combines with J gene TRBJ2-1; the D is unclear. The V and J ends lost 5 bases and 4 bases respectively, with 15 bases between them. This CDR3 region has 14 residues. CDR1 and CDR2 from the germline V gene are SQVTM and ANQGSEA. The CDR3 sequence: CSVRAIVNYNEQFF. In nucleotides, the CDR3 is TGCAGCGTTCGGGCCATCGTGAATTACAATGAGCAGTTCTTC.

This clonotype was counted many times. The chain combines TRBV2 with TRBJ2-2; tentative D call: TRBD1 (5 bases). This CDR3 has 14 amino acids. Germline V lookup: CDR1 SNHLY, CDR2 FYNNEI. V was trimmed by 10 bases and J by 2 bases, leaving 14 bases between them. CDR3 sequence (DNA): TGTGCCATCCAGGGAACTATTAACACCGGGGAGCTGTTTTTT. Translation gives CAIQGTINTGELFF.

This clonotype was observed at least ten times. This chain connects TRBV5-1 to TRBJ2-7; TRBD1 agrees at 7 bases. The V and J ends lost 5 bases and 0 bases, in that order; junction bases with no gene match: 5. Per the germline V gene, CDR1 is SGHRS and CDR2 is YFSETQ. The CDR3 runs to 14 residues. CDR3 loop: CASRGTASSYEQYF. As DNA, the CDR3 is TGCGCCAGCAGGGGGACAGCGAGCTCCTACGAGCAGTACTTC.

This clonotype was counted ten times or more. This rearrangement joins TRBV15 to TRBJ1-1; D is undetermined. V shed 3 bases and J shed 3 bases, with 8 bases lying between them. The germline V gene has CDR1 LNHNV and CDR2 YYDKDF (reference sequence). This CDR3 has 13 residues. CDR3 in amino acids: CATSSRLYTEAFF. CDR3 DNA: TGTGCCACCAGCAGTAGACTTTACACTGAAGCTTTCTTT.

The genes are TRBV20-1 and TRBJ2-7; 10 nucleotides match TRBD2. This CDR3 is built from 14 residues. V lost 1 base to trimming and J lost 5 bases; unmatched junction nucleotides: 5. Per the germline V gene, CDR1 is DFQATT and CDR2 is SNEGSKA (reference sequence). This chain's CDR3 is CSARGGGTSDEQYF. DNA for the CDR3: TGCAGTGCTAGAGGGGGGGGGACTAGCGACGAGCAGTACTTC.

Note on this clonotype: Since a much larger clone is just one base distant, this may be a read error. The rearrangement uses TRBV28 and TRBJ2-1; tentative D call: TRBD1 (5 bases). The CDR3 consists of 15 residues. Per the germline V gene, CDR1 is MDHEN and CDR2 is SYDVKM. The CDR3 DNA follows: TGTGCCAGCAGGCTCCGACAGCCCCCCTACAATGAGCAGCTCTTC. Translating it yields CASRLRQPPYNEQLF.

The rearrangement links TRBV30 to TRBJ1-2; no definite D call. This CDR3 has 12 residues. Germline V gives CDR1 GTSNPN, CDR2 SVGIG (reference sequence). V gave up 2 bases and J gave up 7 bases, with 11 bases separating them. CDR3 sequence reads: CAWSPPFGGYTF. The CDR3 DNA follows: TGTGCCTGGAGTCCCCCCTTCGGTGGCTACACCTTC. Complete variable domain (other parts from reference TRBV30 and TRBJ1-2): SQTIHQWPATLVQPVGSPLSLECTVEGTSNPNLYWYRQAAGRGLQLLFYSVGIGQISSEVPQNLSASRPQDRQFILSSKKLLLSDSGFYLCAWSPPFGGYTFGSGTRLTVV.

In this sample, this clonotype turned up a few times. The chain carries TRBV6-2 or TRBV6-3 and TRBJ1-2, with TRBD1 identical over 7 bases. Trimming cost V 6 bases and J 4 bases; bases outside gene matches: 8. Germline CDR1 reads MNHEY; CDR2 reads SVGEGT. The CDR3 runs 14 residues. The CDR3 DNA reads as TGTGCCAGCAGCCAACAGGGGCTCGGCTATGGCTACACCTTC. This codes for CASSQQGLGYGYTF.

The gene calls are TRBV28 and TRBJ1-1, with D unclear. The CDR3 runs 11 residues. The germline V and J ends were trimmed by 5 bases and 8 bases, with 9 bases remaining between them. Germline-derived CDR1 and CDR2 are MDHEN and SYDVKM. Written as DNA, the CDR3 is TGTGCCAGCAGTCCCCGGGTCGAAGCTTTCTTT. This encodes CASSPRVEAFF.

This clonotype was seen ten or more times. V gene TRBV11-2 combines with J gene TRBJ2-7; D is possibly TRBD2 (5 bases). The ends were cut back, 1 base at V and 0 bases at J, with 13 bases in the middle. The CDR3 has 16 residues. Germline CDR1 and CDR2: SGHAT and FQNNGV. The CDR3 DNA is TGTGCCAGCAGCTTAGGTCGGCGGGCCCTCTCCTACGAGCAGTACTTC. Its protein is CASSLGRRALSYEQYF.

This rearrangement joins TRBV19 to TRBJ2-3, with D maybe TRBD1 (5 bases). With 3 bases removed from V and 0 bases from J, the gap between germline ends came to 22 bases. Germline V lookup: CDR1 LNHDA, CDR2 SQIVND (reference sequence). The CDR3 is 19 amino acids. The CDR3, as DNA: TGTGCCAGTAGTATTGGGCAGGGTCATTGGATCTCTAGCACAGATACGCAGTATTTT. The encoded protein is CASSIGQGHWISSTDTQYF.

The sample holds many counts of this clonotype. The J gene is TRBJ2-1, the V gene TRBV12-3 or TRBV12-4; possible D gene TRBD2, 5 bases. The V and J ends lost 7 bases and 9 bases respectively, with 19 bases between them. The CDR3 is 14 amino acids. The chain's CDR3 is CASTQRGSHGEQFF. In DNA form, the CDR3 reads TGTGCCAGCACCCAACGGGGTTCTCATGGTGAGCAGTTCTTC.

This clonotype has just a few counts. The gene calls are TRBV12-3 or TRBV12-4 and TRBJ2-2; 10 bases agree with TRBD2. Trimming cost V 5 bases and J 3 bases; bases outside gene matches: 6. CDR3 size: 16 residues. As DNA, the CDR3 is TGTGCCAGCAGTACCACTAGCGGGAAGTACACCGGGGAGCTGTTTTTT. Protein product: CASSTTSGKYTGELFF.

The sample holds a few counts of this clonotype. A much larger clone lies one base from this, so it may be a read error. The chain has TRBV12-3 or TRBV12-4 and TRBJ1-2, with D uncertain. V lost 1 base, J lost 2 bases, and 8 bases lay in between. The CDR3 is made up of 14 amino acids. CDR3 in DNA: TGTGCCAGCAGTTTAGTCTTGAAAAACTATGGCTACACCTTC. This codes for CASSLVLKNYGYTF.

This clonotype occurred a few times. This chain links TRBV7-9 with TRBJ2-1; D is possibly TRBD2 (6 bases). The CDR3 sequence is 14 residues long. The V gene's germline CDR1 is SEHNR and CDR2 FQNEAQ (reference sequence). Trimming pared 5 bases from V and 4 bases from J, leaving 12 bases between. CDR3 loop: CASSKEGFYNEQFF. CDR3 nucleotide sequence: TGTGCCAGCAGCAAGGAGGGTTTTTACAATGAGCAGTTCTTC.

The chain combines TRBV6-1 with TRBJ2-1, with D uncertain. Deletions cut 7 bases from V and 6 bases from J, with 10 bases between. Germline-derived CDR1 and CDR2 are MNHNS and SASEGT. This CDR3 comprises 12 residues. This chain's CDR3 is CASNRPVNEQFF. The CDR3, as DNA: TGTGCCAGCAATAGGCCGGTCAATGAGCAGTTCTTC.

The chain carries TRBV20-1 and TRBJ2-2, with TRBD1 as a possible D gene (5 bases). This CDR3 region has 12 residues. Deletions cut 6 bases from V and 6 bases from J, with 11 bases between. Germline V gene lookup returns CDR1 DFQATT and CDR2 SNEGSKA (reference sequence). The CDR3 region has the DNA TGCAGTGCGTTTCAGGGTTCCGGGGAGCTGTTTTTT. This sequence encodes CSAFQGSGELFF.